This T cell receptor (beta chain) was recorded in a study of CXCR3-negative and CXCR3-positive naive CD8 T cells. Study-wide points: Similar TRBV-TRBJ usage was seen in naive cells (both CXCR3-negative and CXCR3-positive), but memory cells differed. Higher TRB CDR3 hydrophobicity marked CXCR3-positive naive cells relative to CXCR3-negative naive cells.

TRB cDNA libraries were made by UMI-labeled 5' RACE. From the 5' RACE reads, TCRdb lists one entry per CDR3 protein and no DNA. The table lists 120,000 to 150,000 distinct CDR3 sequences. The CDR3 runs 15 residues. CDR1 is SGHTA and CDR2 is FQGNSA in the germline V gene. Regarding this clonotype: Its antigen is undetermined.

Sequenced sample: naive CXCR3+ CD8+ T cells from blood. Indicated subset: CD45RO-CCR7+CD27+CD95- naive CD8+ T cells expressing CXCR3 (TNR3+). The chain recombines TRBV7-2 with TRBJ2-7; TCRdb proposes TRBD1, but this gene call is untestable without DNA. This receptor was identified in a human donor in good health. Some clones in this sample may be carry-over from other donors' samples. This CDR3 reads CASSPGPGPTYEQYF.